This T cell receptor beta chain is drawn from a study of blood T cell repertoires in COVID-19. As originally analysed: Amplified reference gene primers provided the basis for estimating nucleated cell counts. Sequencing used immunoSEQ multiplex PCR; TCRdb keeps in-frame clones, though not all of them. That table gives V, J and clone size, and the DNA gave D and trimming. Of 180,000 or so clones detected, approximately 85% appear once; the ten largest clones hold over 7.5%. Two negative PCRs, clearance, or symptom resolution had been documented for recovered Cohort 3 donors. From germline, CDR1 is KGHSH and CDR2 LQKENI. CDR3 length: 14 residues. Between the trimmed V and J ends, which lost 0 bases and 0 bases, there was a span of 5 bases.

The sequence derives from a woman between 25 and 40 years old who had recovered from COVID-19. This chain uses TRBV18 with TRBJ2-5; weak D call: TRBD2 (5 bases). The sample consisted of PBMCs or T cells enriched from blood (not recorded which). The CDR3: CASSPPGDQETQYF. CDR3 nucleotides: TGTGCCAGCTCACCACCGGGAGACCAAGAGACCCAGTACTTC.